This T cell receptor (beta chain) emerged from a study of neurological immune-mediated disorders. This clonotype was observed a few times. TCRdb reanalysed the 5' RACE reads using MiXCR and keeps one entry per CDR3 protein. The top ten hold roughly 27% of the sample, which has over 15,000 distinct CDR3 sequences, about 11% seen once. This TCR derives from a woman aged 50 to 60 in good health. The specimen was CD8+ T cells from blood.

DNA of the CDR3: TGCTGCTCGCCCGAGCCCTACGAGCAGTACTTC. This gives the protein CCSPEPYEQYF. The chain links TRBV10-1 to TRBJ2-7; D is undetermined. The CDR3 spans 11 residues. The germline V gene has CDR1 WNHNN and CDR2 SYGVQD (reference sequence).